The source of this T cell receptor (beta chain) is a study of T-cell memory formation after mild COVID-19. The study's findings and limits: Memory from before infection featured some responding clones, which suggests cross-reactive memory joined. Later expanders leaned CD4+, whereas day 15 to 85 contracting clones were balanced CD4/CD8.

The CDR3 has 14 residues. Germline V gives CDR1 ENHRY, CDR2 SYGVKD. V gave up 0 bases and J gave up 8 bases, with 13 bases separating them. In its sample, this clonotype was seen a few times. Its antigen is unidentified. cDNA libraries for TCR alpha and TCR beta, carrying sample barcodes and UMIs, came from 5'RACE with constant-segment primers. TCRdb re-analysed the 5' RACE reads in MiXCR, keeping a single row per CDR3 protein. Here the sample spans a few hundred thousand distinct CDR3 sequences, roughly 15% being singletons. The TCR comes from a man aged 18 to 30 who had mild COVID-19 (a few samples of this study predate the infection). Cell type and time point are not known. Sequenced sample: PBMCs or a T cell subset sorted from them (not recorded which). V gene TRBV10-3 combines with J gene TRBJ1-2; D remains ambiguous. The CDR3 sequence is CAISESTRGRGYTF. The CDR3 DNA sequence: TGTGCCATCAGTGAGTCGACTCGCGGAAGGGGCTACACCTTC.